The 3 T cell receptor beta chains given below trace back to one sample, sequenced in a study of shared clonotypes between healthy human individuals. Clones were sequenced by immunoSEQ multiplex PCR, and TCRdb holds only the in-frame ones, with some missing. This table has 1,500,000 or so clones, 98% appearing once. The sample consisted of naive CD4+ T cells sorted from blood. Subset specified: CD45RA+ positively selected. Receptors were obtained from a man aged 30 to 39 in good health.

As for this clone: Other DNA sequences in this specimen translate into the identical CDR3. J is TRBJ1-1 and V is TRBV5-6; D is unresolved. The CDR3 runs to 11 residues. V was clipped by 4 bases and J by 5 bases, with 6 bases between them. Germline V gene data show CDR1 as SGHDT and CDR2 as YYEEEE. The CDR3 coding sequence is TGTGCCAGCAGCCTAGGGACTGAAGCTTTCTTT. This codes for CASSLGTEAFF.

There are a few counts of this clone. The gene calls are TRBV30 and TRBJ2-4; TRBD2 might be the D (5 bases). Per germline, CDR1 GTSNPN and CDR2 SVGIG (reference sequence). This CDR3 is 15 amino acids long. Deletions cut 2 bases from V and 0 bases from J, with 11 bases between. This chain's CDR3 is CAWSPRGLAKNIQYF. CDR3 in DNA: TGTGCCTGGAGTCCTAGAGGACTAGCCAAAAACATTCAGTACTTC. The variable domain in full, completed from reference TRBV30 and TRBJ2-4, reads SQTIHQWPATLVQPVGSPLSLECTVEGTSNPNLYWYRQAAGRGLQLLFYSVGIGQISSEVPQNLSASRPQDRQFILSSKKLLLSDSGFYLCAWSPRGLAKNIQYFGAGTRLSVL.

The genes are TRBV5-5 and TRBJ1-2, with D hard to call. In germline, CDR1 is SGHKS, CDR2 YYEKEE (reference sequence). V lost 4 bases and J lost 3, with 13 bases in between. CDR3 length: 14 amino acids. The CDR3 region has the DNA TGTGCCAGCAGCCAAGTGGGGTATGACTATGGCTACACCTTC. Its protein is CASSQVGYDYGYTF.